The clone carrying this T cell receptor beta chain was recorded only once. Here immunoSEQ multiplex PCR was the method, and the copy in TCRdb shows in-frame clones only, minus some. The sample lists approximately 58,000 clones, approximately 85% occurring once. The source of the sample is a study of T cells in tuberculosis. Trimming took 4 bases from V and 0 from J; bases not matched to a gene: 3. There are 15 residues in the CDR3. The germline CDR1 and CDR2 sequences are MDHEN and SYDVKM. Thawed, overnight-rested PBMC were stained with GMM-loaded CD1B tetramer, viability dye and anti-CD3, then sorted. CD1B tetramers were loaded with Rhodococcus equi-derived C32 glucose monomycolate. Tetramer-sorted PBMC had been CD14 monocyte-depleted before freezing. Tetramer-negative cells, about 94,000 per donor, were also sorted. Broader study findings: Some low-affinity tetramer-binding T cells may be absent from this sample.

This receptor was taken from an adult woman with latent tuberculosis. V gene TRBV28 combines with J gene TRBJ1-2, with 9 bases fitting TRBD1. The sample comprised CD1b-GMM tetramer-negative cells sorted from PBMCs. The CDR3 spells CASSSDRGSNYGYTF. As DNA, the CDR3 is TGTGCCAGCAGTTCCGACAGGGGGTCTAACTATGGCTACACCTTC.